A single sample gave rise to the 7 T cell receptor beta chains below, sequenced in a study of control samples from healthy donors and cancer patients (dated by TCRdb to about 2020). The library was prepared using the immunoSEQ multiplex PCR assay. The table comes from immuneACCESS by way of TCRdb, which keeps in-frame sequences with V and J called. Part of the clones is missing from these tables; in studies checked, under half for an unresolved V gene and the rest for unknown reasons. The sample table contains around 120,000 clones; only one count was recorded for around 86% of them. About 8.7% of the sample is in the top ten clones. Specimen: blood. Receptors were obtained from a man in his forties in good health.

Sample share makes this clone medium-sized. The V and J genes are TRBV6-2 or TRBV6-3 and TRBJ2-1; TRBD2 matches at 8 bases. With V trimmed by 4 bases and J by 2 bases, 4 bases remained unmatched. This CDR3 contains 15 residues. The germline gives CDR1 MNHEY, CDR2 SVGEGT. CDR3 residues: CASSSSGGPYNEQFF. In DNA, the CDR3 is TGTGCCAGCAGTTCAAGCGGGGGCCCCTACAATGAGCAGTTCTTC.

This chain connects TRBV5-8 to TRBJ2-3; D gene unclear. This CDR3 contains 16 residues. The V end was cut by 1 base, the J end by 4 bases, with 16 bases between. The V gene's germline CDR1 is SGHTS and CDR2 YDEGEE. The CDR3 loop reads CASSLIVGIRADTQYF. The CDR3 nucleotides are TGTGCCAGCAGCTTGATTGTGGGAATTCGGGCAGATACGCAGTATTTT.

The gene calls are TRBV6-2 or TRBV6-3 and TRBJ2-5, with D unresolved. The ends were cut back, 5 bases at V and 4 bases at J, with 5 bases in the middle. The CDR3 totals 11 residues. Germline-derived CDR1 and CDR2 are MNHEY and SVGEGT. The CDR3 DNA reads as TGTGCCAGCAGTAAACGAGAGACCCAGTACTTC. It yields the protein CASSKRETQYF.

This chain uses TRBV5-1 with TRBJ2-1; D is possibly TRBD2 (6 bases). CDR3 size: 13 residues. Germline values: CDR1 SGHRS, CDR2 YFSETQ. With 2 bases removed from V and 8 bases from J, the gap between germline ends came to 11 bases. The CDR3 sequence: CASSFPPGDEQFF. The CDR3 bases are TGCGCCAGCAGCTTTCCTCCGGGGGATGAGCAGTTCTTC. The full variable domain, with the rest looked up from reference TRBV5-1 and TRBJ2-1, is KAGVTQTPRYLIKTRGQQVTLSCSPISGHRSVSWYQQTPGQGLQFLFEYFSETQRNKGNFPGRFSGRQFSNSRSEMNVSTLELGDSALYLCASSFPPGDEQFFGPGTRLTVL.

The chain couples TRBV4-1 to TRBJ1-1, with 9 positions matching TRBD1. The V and J ends lost 1 base and 10 bases, in that order; junction bases with no gene match: 10. The germline V gene has CDR1 MGHRA and CDR2 YSYEKL. This CDR3 has 15 amino acids. In DNA, the CDR3 is TGCGCCAGCAGCCAAGCAAAACAGGGGGCGCAGAGAGCTTTCTTT. It specifies CASSQAKQGAQRAFF.

This clone was picked up one time. The J gene is TRBJ2-3, the V gene TRBV6-2 or TRBV6-3; 8 nucleotides match TRBD1. The germline V gene encodes CDR1 MNHEY and CDR2 SVGEGT. The CDR3 covers 14 residues. The V and J ends lost 4 bases and 1 base, in that order; junction bases with no gene match: 1. In DNA form, the CDR3 reads TGTGCCAGCAGTTTGACAGGGGGCACAGATACGCAGTATTTT. It yields the protein CASSLTGGTDTQYF.

J is TRBJ2-3 and V is TRBV19; no reliable D call. Germline loops: CDR1 LNHDA, CDR2 SQIVND (reference sequence). Trimming removed 2 bases from V and 4 bases from J, with 7 bases in between. The CDR3 covers 13 residues. Here the CDR3 reads CASSISLSDTQYF. The CDR3, as DNA: TGTGCCAGTAGTATAAGCTTGTCAGATACGCAGTATTTT.